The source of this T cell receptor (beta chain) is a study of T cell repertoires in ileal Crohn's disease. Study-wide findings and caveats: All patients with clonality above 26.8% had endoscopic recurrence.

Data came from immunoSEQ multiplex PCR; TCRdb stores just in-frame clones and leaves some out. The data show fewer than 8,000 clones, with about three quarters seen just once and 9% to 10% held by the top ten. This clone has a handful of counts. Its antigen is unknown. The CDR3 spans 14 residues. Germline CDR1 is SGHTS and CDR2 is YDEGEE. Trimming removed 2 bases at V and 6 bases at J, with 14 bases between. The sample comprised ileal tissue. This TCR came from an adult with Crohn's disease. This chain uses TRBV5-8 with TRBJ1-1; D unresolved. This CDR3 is CASSFGRLRAEAFF. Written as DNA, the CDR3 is TGTGCCAGCAGCTTCGGGAGGCTCCGCGCTGAAGCTTTCTTT.